This T cell receptor beta chain was retrieved from a study of blood T cell repertoires in COVID-19. This clone was seen just once. Per the original data handling: Counts of nucleated cells, estimated from reference gene primer amplification, were obtained. Repertoires were generated with immunoSEQ multiplex PCR, while TCRdb's copy carries only in-frame clones and drops some. That table supplies the V and J calls and clone size; D and trimming were determined from the DNA. The sample consists of a few hundred thousand clones, about 85% of them appearing once. Clinical history as reported by participants underpinned cohort assignment. Germline CDR1 reads SGHNT; CDR2 reads YYREEE (reference sequence). V lost 4 bases, J lost 6 bases, and 8 bases stayed unmatched. The CDR3 is 15 amino acids.

Sequencing was carried out using PBMCs or T cells enriched from blood (not recorded which). This TCR came from a woman aged 45-59 years who had been exposed to COVID-19. V and J are TRBV5-4 and TRBJ1-5, with TRBD1 matching over 9 bases. CDR3 in amino acids: CASSPGTGLGQPQHF. DNA for the CDR3: TGTGCCAGCAGCCCCGGGACAGGGCTGGGTCAGCCCCAGCATTTT.